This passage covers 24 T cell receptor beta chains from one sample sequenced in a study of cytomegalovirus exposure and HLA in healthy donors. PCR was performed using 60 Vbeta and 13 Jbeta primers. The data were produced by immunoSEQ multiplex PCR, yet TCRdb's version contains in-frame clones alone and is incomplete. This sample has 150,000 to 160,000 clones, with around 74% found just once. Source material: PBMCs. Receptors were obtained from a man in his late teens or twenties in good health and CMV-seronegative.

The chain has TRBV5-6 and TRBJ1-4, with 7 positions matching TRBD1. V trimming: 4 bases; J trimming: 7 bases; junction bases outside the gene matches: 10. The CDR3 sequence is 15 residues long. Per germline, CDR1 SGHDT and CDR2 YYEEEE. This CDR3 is CASSPGGAISEKLFF. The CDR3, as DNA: TGTGCCAGCAGCCCAGGGGGTGCGATAAGTGAAAAACTGTTTTTT.

The CDR3, as DNA: TGTGCCAGCAGCTTTATAGACAGGGGTTCGTACGAGCAGTACTTC. Amino acid sequence: CASSFIDRGSYEQYF. V is TRBV5-4 and J is TRBJ2-7; 8 bases match TRBD1. Germline CDR1 SGHNT, CDR2 YYREEE (reference sequence). The CDR3 is made up of 15 amino acids. V was clipped by 2 bases and J by 4 bases; unmatched bases: 8.

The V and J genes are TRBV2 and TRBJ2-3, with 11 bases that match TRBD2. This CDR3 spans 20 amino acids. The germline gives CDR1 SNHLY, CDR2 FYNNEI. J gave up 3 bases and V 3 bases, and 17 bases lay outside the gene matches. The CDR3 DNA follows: TGTGCCAGCAGTGATTCGGGACTAGCGGACCCAATCCTTCTGACAGATACGCAGTATTTT. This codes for CASSDSGLADPILLTDTQYF.

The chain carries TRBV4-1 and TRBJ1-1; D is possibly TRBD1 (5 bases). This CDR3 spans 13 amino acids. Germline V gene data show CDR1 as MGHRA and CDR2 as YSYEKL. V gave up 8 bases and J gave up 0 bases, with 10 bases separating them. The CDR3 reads CASESGMNTEAFF. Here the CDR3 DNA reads TGCGCCAGCGAGTCAGGGATGAACACTGAAGCTTTCTTT.

CDR3 coding DNA: TGTGCCAGTGCCCGAGTAGTGAGTGATACGCAGTATTTT. Its translation: CASARVVSDTQYF. The rearrangement uses TRBV27 and TRBJ2-3; D gene unclear. The CDR3 runs to 13 residues. Deletions cut 9 bases from V and 6 bases from J, with 16 bases between. The V gene's germline CDR1 is MNHEY and CDR2 SMNVEV (reference sequence).

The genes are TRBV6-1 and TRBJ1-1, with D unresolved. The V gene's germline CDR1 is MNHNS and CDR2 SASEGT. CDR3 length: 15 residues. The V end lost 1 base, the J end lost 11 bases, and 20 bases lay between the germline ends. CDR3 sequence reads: CASSEETAEYLWAFF. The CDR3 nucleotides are TGTGCCAGCAGTGAAGAAACAGCCGAATACCTTTGGGCTTTCTTT.

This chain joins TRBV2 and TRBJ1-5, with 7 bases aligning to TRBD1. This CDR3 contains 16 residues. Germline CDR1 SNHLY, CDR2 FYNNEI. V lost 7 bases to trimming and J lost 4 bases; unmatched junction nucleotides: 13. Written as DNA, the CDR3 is TGTGCCAGCACCGACTACGACAGGGAGAATAATCAGCCCCAGCATTTT. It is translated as CASTDYDRENNQPQHF.

The CDR3 here is CASSLSIPPGGTQYF. CDR3 DNA: TGTGCCAGCAGTTTATCGATACCGCCGGGTGGGACCCAGTACTTC. This chain joins TRBV27 and TRBJ2-5; D remains ambiguous. V was pared by 0 bases and J by 7 bases, with 15 bases between. In germline, CDR1 is MNHEY, CDR2 SMNVEV (reference sequence). The CDR3 loop spans 15 amino acids.

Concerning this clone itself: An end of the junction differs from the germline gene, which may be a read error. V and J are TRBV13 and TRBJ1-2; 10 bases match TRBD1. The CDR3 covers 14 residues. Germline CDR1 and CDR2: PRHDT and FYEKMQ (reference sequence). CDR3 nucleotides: TGTGCCAGCAGCGTAGGGACAGGGGATTATGGCTACACCTTC. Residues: CASSVGTGDYGYTF.

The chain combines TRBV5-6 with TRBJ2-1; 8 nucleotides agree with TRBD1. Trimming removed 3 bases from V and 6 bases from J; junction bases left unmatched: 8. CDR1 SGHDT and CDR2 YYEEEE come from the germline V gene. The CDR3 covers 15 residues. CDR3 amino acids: CASSWLWTGPNEQFF. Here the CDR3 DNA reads TGTGCCAGCAGCTGGCTATGGACAGGGCCCAATGAGCAGTTCTTC. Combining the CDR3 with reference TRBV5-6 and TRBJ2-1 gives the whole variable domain DAGVTQSPTHLIKTRGQQVTLRCSPKSGHDTVSWYQQALGQGPQFIFQYYEEEERQRGNFPDRFSGHQFPNYSSELNVNALLLGDSALYLCASSWLWTGPNEQFFGPGTRLTVL.

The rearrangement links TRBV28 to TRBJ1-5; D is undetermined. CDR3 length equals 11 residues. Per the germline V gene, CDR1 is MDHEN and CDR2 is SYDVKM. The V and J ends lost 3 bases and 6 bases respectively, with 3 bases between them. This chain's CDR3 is CASSFGQPQHF. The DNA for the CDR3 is TGTGCCAGCAGTTTCGGTCAGCCCCAGCATTTT.

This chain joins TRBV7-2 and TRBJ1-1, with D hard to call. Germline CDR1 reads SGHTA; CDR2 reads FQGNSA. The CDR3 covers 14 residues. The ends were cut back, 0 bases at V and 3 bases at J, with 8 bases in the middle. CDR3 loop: CASSLAQSHTEAFF. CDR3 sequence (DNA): TGTGCCAGCAGCTTAGCCCAGTCACACACTGAAGCTTTCTTT.

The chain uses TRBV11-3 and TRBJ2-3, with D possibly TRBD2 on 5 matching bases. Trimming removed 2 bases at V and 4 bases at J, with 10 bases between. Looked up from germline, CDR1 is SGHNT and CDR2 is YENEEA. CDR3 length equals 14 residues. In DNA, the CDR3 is TGTGCCAGCAGCTTATCGGGAAGGCCAGATACGCAGTATTTT. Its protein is CASSLSGRPDTQYF.

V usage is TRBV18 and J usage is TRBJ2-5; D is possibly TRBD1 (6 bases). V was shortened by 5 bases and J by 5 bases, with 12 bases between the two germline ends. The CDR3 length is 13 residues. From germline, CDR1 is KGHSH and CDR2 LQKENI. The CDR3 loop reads CASSKGGRETQYF. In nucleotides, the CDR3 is TGTGCCAGCTCAAAAGGGGGTCGGGAGACCCAGTACTTC.

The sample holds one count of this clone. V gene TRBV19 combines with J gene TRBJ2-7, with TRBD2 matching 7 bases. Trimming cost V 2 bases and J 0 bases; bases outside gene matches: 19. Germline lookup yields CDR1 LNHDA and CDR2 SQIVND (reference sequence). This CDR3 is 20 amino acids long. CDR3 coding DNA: TGTGCCAGTAGTATATTTAACCTACTTGTCCGGGGGGAGGGCTCCTACGAGCAGTACGTC. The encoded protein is CASSIFNLLVRGEGSYEQYV.

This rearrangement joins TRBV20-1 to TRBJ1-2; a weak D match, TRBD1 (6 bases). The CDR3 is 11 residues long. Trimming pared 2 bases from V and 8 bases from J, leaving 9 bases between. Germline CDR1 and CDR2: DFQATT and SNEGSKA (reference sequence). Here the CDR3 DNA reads TGCAGTGCTAGATCGGGGGGCGGCTACACCTTC. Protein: CSARSGGGYTF.

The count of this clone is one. CDR3 sequence reads: CASRRQGGPYEQYF. Written as DNA, the CDR3 is TGTGCCAGCAGGAGACAGGGGGGCCCCTACGAGCAGTACTTC. This sequence joins TRBV2 and TRBJ2-7; 9 bases fit TRBD1. In germline, CDR1 is SNHLY, CDR2 FYNNEI. This CDR3 spans 14 amino acids. V gave up 6 bases and J gave up 2 bases; unmatched junction bases: 5.

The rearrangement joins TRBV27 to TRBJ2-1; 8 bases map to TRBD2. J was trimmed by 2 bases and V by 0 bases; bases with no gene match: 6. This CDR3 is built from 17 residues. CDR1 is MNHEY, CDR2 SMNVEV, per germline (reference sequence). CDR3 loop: CASSLSVRGGTYNEQFF. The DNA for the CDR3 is TGTGCCAGCAGTTTATCAGTCCGGGGGGGCACCTACAATGAGCAGTTCTTC.

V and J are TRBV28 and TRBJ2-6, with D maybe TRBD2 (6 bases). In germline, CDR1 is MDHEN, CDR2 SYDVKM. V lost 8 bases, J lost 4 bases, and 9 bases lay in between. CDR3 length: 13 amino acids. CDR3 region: CASGGTGANVLTF. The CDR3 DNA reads TGTGCCAGCGGAGGGACCGGGGCCAACGTCCTGACTTTC.

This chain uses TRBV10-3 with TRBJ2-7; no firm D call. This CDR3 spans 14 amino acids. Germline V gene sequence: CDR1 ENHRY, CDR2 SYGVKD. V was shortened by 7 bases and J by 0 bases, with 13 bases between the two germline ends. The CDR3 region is CAITRDGPSYEQYF. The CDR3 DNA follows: TGTGCCATCACGCGAGATGGGCCCTCCTACGAGCAGTACTTC.

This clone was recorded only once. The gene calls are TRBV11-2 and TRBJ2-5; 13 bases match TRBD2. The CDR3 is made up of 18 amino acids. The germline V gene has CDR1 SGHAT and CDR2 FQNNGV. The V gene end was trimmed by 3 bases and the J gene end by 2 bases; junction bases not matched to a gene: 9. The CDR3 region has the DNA TGTGCCAGCAGCTTCTCGCCTCGGACTAGCGGGGGACAAGAGACCCAGTACTTC. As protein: CASSFSPRTSGGQETQYF.

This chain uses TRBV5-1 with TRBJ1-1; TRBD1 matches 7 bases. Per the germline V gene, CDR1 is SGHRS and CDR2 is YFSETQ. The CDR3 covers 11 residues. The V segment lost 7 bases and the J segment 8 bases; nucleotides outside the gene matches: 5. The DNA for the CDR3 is TGCGCCAGCGGAACAGGGGTAGAAGCTTTCTTT. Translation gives CASGTGVEAFF.

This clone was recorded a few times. The DNA of the CDR3 is TGTGCCAGCAGCTTGGTGGCAGCGGGGGTAGAGGGAGAGACCCAGTACTTC. Its protein product is CASSLVAAGVEGETQYF. The chain has TRBV5-6 and TRBJ2-5; 8 positions agree with TRBD2. Germline CDR1 and CDR2: SGHDT and YYEEEE. The CDR3 is 17 amino acids. J was trimmed by 4 bases and V by 0 bases; bases with no gene match: 11.

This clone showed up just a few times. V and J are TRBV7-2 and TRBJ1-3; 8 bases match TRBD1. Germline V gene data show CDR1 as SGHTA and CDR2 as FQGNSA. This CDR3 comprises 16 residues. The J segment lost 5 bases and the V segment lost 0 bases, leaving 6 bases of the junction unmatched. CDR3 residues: CASSLAPTGARNTIYF. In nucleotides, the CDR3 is TGTGCCAGCAGCTTAGCCCCGACAGGGGCGAGAAACACCATATATTTT. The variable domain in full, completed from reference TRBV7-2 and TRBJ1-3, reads GAGVSQSPSNKVTEKGKDVELRCDPISGHTALYWYRQSLGQGLEFLIYFQGNSAPDKSGLPSDRFSAERTGGSVSTLTIQRTQQEDSAVYLCASSLAPTGARNTIYFGEGSWLTVV.